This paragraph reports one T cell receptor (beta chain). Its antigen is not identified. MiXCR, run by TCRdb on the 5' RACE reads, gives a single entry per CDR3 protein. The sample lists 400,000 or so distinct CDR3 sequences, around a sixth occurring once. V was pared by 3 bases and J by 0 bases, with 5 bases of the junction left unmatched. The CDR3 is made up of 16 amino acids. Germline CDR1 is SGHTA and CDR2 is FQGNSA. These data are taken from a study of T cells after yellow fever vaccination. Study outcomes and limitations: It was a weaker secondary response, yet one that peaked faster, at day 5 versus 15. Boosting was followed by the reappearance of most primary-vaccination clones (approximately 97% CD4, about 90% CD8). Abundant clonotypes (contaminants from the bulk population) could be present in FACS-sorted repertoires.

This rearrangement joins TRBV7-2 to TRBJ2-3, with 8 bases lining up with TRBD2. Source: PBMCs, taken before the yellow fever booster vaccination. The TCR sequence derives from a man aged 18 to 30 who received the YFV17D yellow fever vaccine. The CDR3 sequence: CASSFRLATSTDTQYF. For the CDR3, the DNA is TGTGCCAGCAGCTTCCGACTAGCGACTAGCACAGATACGCAGTATTTT. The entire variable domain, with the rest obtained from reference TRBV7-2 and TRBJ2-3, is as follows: GAGVSQSPSNKVTEKGKDVELRCDPISGHTALYWYRQSLGQGLEFLIYFQGNSAPDKSGLPSDRFSAERTGGSVSTLTIQRTQQEDSAVYLCASSFRLATSTDTQYFGPGTRLTVL.